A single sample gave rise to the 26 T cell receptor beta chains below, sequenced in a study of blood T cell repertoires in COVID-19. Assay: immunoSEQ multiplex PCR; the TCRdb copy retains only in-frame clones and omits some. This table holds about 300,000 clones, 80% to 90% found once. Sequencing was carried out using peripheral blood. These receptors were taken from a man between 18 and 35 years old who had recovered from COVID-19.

The DNA for the CDR3 is TGTGCCAGCAGCTTATTAGTAGGGACAGGGGGCTCGAACACTGAAGCTTTCTTT. This gives the protein CASSLLVGTGGSNTEAFF. The chain carries TRBV7-2 and TRBJ1-1, with 12 bases that match TRBD1. CDR3 length: 18 amino acids. The trim removed 2 bases at V and 1 base at J, leaving 8 bases unmatched. Germline V gene sequence: CDR1 SGHTA, CDR2 FQGNSA. The variable domain in full, with the rest retrieved from reference TRBV7-2 and TRBJ1-1, is GAGVSQSPSNKVTEKGKDVELRCDPISGHTALYWYRQSLGQGLEFLIYFQGNSAPDKSGLPSDRFSAERTGGSVSTLTIQRTQQEDSAVYLCASSLLVGTGGSNTEAFFGQGTRLTVV.

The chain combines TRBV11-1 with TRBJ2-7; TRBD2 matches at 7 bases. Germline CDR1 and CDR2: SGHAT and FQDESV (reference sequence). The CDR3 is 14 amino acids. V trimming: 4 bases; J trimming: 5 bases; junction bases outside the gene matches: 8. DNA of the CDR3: TGTGCCAGCAGCTCCAGCGGGAATCGTCACGAGCAGTACTTC. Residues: CASSSSGNRHEQYF. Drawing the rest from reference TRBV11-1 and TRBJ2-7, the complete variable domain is EAEVAQSPRYKITEKSQAVAFWCDPISGHATLYWYRQILGQGPELLVQFQDESVVDDSQLPKDRFSAERLKGVDSTLKIQPAELGDSAMYLCASSSSGNRHEQYFGPGTRLTVT.

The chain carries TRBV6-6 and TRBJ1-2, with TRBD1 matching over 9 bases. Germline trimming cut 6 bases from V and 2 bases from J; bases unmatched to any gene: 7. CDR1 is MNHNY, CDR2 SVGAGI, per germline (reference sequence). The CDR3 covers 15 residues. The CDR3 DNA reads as TGTGCCAGCAGCCATGAGGGGACAGGGAACTATGGCTACACCTTC. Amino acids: CASSHEGTGNYGYTF.

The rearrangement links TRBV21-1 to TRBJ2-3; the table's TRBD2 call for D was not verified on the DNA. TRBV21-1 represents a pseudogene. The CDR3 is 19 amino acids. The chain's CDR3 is CASSKHYHADNRSTDTQYF. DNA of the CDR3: TGTGCCAGCAGCAAGCACTACCACGCGGATAATAGGAGCACAGATACGCAGTATTTT.

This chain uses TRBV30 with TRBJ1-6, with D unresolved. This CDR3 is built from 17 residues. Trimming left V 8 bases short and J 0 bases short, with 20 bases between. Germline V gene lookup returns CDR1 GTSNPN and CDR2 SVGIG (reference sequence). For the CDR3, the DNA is TGTGCCGCTACGGGAAGACGTATGAGCTCCTATAATTCACCCCTCCACTTT. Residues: CAATGRRMSSYNSPLHF.

In DNA form, the CDR3 reads TGCGCCAGCAGCCCCTTGACAGGGTTGGGTGGCTACACCTTC. Residues: CASSPLTGLGGYTF. The chain has TRBV5-1 and TRBJ1-2, with TRBD1 identical over 7 bases. This CDR3 region has 14 residues. Germline CDR1 SGHRS, CDR2 YFSETQ. With V trimmed by 4 bases and J by 7 bases, 10 bases remained unmatched.

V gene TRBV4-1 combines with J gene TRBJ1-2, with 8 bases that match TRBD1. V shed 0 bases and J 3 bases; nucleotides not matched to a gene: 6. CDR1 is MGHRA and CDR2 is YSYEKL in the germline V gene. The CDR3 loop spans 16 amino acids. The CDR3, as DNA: TGCGCCAGCAGCCAAGATTCACAGGGGGTTGACTATGGCTACACCTTC. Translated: CASSQDSQGVDYGYTF.

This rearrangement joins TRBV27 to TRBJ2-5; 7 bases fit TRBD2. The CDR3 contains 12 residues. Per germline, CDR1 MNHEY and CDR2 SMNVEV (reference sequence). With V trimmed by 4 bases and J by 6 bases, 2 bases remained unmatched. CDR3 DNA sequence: TGTGCCAGCAGTTGGGGAGGGAAGACCCAGTACTTC. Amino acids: CASSWGGKTQYF.

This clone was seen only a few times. The CDR3 DNA sequence: TGCAGCGTCCTTCCGGGGGGGCCGATAGATACGCAGTATTTT. It encodes CSVLPGGPIDTQYF. The gene calls are TRBV29-1 and TRBJ2-3; 8 nucleotides match TRBD2. The V gene end was trimmed by 6 bases and the J gene end by 5 bases; junction bases not matched to a gene: 10. The CDR3 spans 14 residues. The V gene's germline CDR1 is SQVTM and CDR2 ANQGSEA.

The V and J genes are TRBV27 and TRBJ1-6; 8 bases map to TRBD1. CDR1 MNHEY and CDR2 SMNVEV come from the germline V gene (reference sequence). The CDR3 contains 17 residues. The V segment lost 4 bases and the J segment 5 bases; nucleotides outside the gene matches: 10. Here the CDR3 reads CASSYAGGKLDNSPLHF. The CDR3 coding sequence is TGTGCCAGCAGTTATGCAGGGGGCAAATTGGATAATTCACCCCTCCACTTT.

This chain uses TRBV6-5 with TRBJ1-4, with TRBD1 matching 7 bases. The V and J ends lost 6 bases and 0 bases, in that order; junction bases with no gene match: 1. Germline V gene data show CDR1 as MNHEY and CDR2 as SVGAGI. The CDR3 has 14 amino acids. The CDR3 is CASRGTATNEKLFF. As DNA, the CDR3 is TGTGCCAGCAGGGGGACAGCAACTAATGAAAAACTGTTTTTT.

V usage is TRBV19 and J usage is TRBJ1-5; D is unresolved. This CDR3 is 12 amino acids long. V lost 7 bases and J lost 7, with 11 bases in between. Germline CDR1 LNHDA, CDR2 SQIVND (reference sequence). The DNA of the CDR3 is TGTGCCAGTACCGTCCCAGGACAGCCCCAGCATTTT. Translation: CASTVPGQPQHF. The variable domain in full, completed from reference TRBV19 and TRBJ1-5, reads DGGITQSPKYLFRKEGQNVTLSCEQNLNHDAMYWYRQDPGQGLRLIYYSQIVNDFQKGDIAEGYSVSREKKESFPLTVTSAQKNPTAFYLCASTVPGQPQHFGDGTRLSIL.

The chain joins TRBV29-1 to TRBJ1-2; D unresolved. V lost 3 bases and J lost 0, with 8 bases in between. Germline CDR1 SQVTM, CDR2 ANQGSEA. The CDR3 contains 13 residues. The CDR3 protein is CSVDLQANYGYTF. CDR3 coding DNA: TGCAGCGTTGATTTGCAGGCTAACTATGGCTACACCTTC.

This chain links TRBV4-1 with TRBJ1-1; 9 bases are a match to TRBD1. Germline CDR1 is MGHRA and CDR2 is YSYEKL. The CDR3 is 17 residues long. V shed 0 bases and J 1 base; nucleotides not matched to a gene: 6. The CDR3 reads CASSQDGTGYGNTEAFF. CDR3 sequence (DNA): TGCGCCAGCAGCCAAGACGGGACAGGGTACGGGAACACTGAAGCTTTCTTT.

The CDR3 protein is CASSVAQVSYGYTF. CDR3 nucleotide sequence: TGTGCCAGCAGCGTAGCGCAGGTTAGCTATGGCTACACCTTC. The chain carries TRBV9 and TRBJ1-2, with D uncertain. Germline V gives CDR1 SGDLS, CDR2 YYNGEE. The CDR3 sequence is 14 residues long. V lost 0 bases, J lost 4 bases, and 10 bases lay in between.

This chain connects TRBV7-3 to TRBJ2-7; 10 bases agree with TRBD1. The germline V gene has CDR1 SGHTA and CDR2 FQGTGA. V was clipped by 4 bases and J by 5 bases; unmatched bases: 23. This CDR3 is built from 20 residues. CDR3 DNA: TGTGCCAGCAGCTCGCCTATAGGGACAGGGGATACGGGGAATAGAAACGAGCAGTACTTC. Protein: CASSSPIGTGDTGNRNEQYF.

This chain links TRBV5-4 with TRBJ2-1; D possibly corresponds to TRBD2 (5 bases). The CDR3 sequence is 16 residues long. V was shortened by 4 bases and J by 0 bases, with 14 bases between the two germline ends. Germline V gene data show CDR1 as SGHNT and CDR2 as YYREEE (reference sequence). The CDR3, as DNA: TGTGCCAGCAGCGCACACAGTGGGAGCTCCTACAATGAGCAGTTCTTC. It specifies CASSAHSGSSYNEQFF.

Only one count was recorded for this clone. CDR3 loop: CASSGQFDATPPFGELFF. The CDR3 DNA reads as TGTGCCAGCAGCGGACAGTTTGACGCCACCCCCCCTTTCGGGGAGCTGTTTTTT. The chain combines TRBV9 with TRBJ2-2, with a possible D match to TRBD1 (5 bases). The CDR3 totals 18 residues. The V end was cut by 3 bases, the J end by 7 bases, with 25 bases between. Germline V lookup: CDR1 SGDLS, CDR2 YYNGEE.

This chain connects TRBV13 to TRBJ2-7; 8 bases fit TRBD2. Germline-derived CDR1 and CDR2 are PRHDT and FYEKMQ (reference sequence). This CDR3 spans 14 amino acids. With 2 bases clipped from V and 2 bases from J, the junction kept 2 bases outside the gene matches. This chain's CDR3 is CASSLSGSTYEQYF. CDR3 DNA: TGTGCCAGCAGCTTAAGCGGGAGTACCTACGAGCAGTACTTC.

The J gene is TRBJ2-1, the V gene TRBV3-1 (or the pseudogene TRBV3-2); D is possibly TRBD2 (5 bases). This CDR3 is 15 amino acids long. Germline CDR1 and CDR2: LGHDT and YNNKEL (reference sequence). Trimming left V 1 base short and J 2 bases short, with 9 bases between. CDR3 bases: TGTGCCAGCAGCCAAGCACTAGATACCTACAATGAGCAGTTCTTC. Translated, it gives CASSQALDTYNEQFF.

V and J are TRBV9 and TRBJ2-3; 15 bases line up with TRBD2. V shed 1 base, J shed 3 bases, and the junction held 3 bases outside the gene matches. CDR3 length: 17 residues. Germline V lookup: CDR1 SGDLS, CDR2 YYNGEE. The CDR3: CASSVRGLAGGTDTQYF. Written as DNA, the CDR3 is TGTGCCAGCAGCGTAAGGGGACTAGCGGGAGGAACAGATACGCAGTATTTT.

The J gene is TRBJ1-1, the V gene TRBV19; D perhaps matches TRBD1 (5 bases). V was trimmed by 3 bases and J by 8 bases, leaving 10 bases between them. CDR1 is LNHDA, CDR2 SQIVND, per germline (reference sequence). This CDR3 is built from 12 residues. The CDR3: CASSILNREAFF. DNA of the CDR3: TGTGCCAGTAGTATCCTGAACAGGGAAGCTTTCTTT.

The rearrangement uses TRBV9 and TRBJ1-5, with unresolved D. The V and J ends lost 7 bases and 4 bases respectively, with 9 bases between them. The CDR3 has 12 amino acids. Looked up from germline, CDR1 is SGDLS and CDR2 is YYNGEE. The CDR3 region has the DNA TGTGCCAGCGGCAGTCCGAATCAGCCCCAGCATTTT. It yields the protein CASGSPNQPQHF.

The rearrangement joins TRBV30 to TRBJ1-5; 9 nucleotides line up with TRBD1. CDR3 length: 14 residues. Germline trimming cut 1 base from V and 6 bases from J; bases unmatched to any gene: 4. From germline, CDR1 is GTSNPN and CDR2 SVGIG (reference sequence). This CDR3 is CAWSGGQGGQPQHF. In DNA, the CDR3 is TGTGCCTGGAGTGGGGGACAGGGAGGTCAGCCCCAGCATTTT.

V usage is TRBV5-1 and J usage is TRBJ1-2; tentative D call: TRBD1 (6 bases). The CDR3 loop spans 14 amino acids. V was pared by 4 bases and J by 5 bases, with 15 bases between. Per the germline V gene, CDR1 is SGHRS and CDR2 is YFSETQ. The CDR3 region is CASSPIQGGYGYTF. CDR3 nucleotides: TGCGCCAGCAGCCCCATACAGGGCGGGTATGGCTACACCTTC.

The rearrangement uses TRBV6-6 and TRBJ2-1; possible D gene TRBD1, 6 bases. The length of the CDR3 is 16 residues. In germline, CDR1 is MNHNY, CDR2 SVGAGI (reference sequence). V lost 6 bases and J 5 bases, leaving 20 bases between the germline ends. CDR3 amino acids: CASSPLDRRMNNEQFF. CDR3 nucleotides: TGTGCCAGCAGCCCCCTGGACAGAAGAATGAACAATGAGCAGTTCTTC.